The T cell receptor (beta chain) described here comes from a study of shared clonotypes between healthy human individuals. Study-level background: CD4 naive and memory got three plates each, CD8 naive two, CD8 memory one. Study-wide results and limits: Sampling covered nothing but blood. Tissue TCR repertoires likely differ from those found in blood. A handful of donors held about 5% of naive CD4 clonotypes in common.

The repertoire was sequenced with immunoSEQ multiplex PCR; TCRdb's copy has only in-frame clones and lacks some. The sample includes 600,000 to 800,000 clones, over 60% of them seen just once. The CDR3 spans 13 residues. V was trimmed by 5 bases and J by 4 bases, leaving 11 bases between them. The germline gives CDR1 SGHVS, CDR2 FQNEAQ. Worth noting for this clone: What it binds is not known.

The sequencing input was memory CD4+ T cells sorted from blood. As to subset: CD45RA-negative fraction. The chain links TRBV7-8 to TRBJ1-2; D gene unclear. The TCR comes from a woman younger than 45 in good health. The CDR3, as DNA: TGTGCCAGCAGCCCGGACGCTGGCTATGGCTACACCTTC. Its protein is CASSPDAGYGYTF.